The clone carrying this TCR beta chain has just a few counts. Antigen: not known. This record comes from a study of regulatory T cells in long-lasting Graves disease. Findings of the study overall: TRBV28, TRBJ1-2 and TRBJ2-5 were segments that persistent disease favored. TCR diversity was lower in persistent than newly diagnosed Graves' disease.

Sequencing libraries for TCR beta were prepared with iRepertoire HTBI primers and Arm-PCR of CDR3 regions. TCRdb used MiXCR to reprocess the multiplex PCR reads, holding one entry per CDR3 protein. The data contain over 300,000 distinct CDR3 sequences, about 18% of them seen just once; the ten biggest clones take up 29%. Time point noted: persistent/refractory GD, antithyroid drugs over 5 years with positive TRAb. Extracted PBMC RNA gave rise to the TCR library. The CDR3 has 15 amino acids. Germline assignment: CDR1 MGHRA and CDR2 YSYEKL. The V gene lost 2 bases and the J gene lost 3 bases, with 8 bases spanning the gap.

Sequenced material: peripheral blood mononuclear cells (PBMCs), taken when the disease was refractory, from a patient treated with antithyroid drugs. This TCR came from a female donor with Graves disease. The V and J genes are TRBV4-1 and TRBJ1-6, with D hard to call. CDR3 DNA sequence: TGCGCCAGCAGCCAATTTCAAATCTATAATTCACCCCTCCACTTT. Its protein is CASSQFQIYNSPLHF.